The rows below give T cell receptor beta chains drawn from one sample of a study of blood T cell repertoires in COVID-19. Method: immunoSEQ multiplex PCR; TCRdb's copy keeps in-frame clones and lacks some. Here the sample spans some 130,000 clones, 70% to 80% being singletons. The sample taken for sequencing was peripheral blood. The receptors stem from a human donor in a cohort sampled during active COVID-19. Both conserved end residues are part of each CDR3. The D gene is left open where the match is weak. Size is stated for part of the rows, as once, few or many counts, or as a class when the clone is expanded.

TRBJ2-1 TRBV27 - TRBD2 TGTGCCAGCAGTGGTGTTGGGACTAGCGGGGGGGCCTACAATGAGCAGTTCTTC CASSGVGTSGGAYNEQFF
TRBJ2-3 TRBV4-1 - TRBD2 TGCGCCAGCAGCCCGCAAGGGAGCGGGGGGGCGAGGACAGATACGCAGTATTTT CASSPQGSGGARTDTQYF
TRBJ1-2 TRBV30 - - TGTGCCTGGAGTACAGGCAACTATGGCTACACCTTC CAWSTGNYGYTF
TRBJ2-7 TRBV29-1 - - TGCAGCGTCGCAGGGTCACCACAGAGCGAGCAGTACTTC CSVAGSPQSEQYF
TRBJ1-1 TRBV6-2/TRBV6-3 - - TGTGCCAGCAGTAGGGGGGGCGGAGCTTTCTTT CASSRGGGAFF
TRBJ2-7 TRBV9 - - TGTGCCAGCAGCGTCGAACGTGGCGCCACAGCCTACGAGCAGTACTTC CASSVERGATAYEQYF
TRBJ2-3 TRBV12-3/TRBV12-4 once TRBD2 TGTGCCAGCAGTTCTAGCGGGGAAGATACGCAGTATTTT CASSSSGEDTQYF
TRBJ2-3 TRBV5-8 - TRBD2 TGTGCCAGCAGCTTGGCGGTAGCGGGGGCTTCAGATACGCAGTATTTT CASSLAVAGASDTQYF
TRBJ1-6 TRBV28 - TRBD1 TGTGCCAGCAGTTTACCCCTGACAGGGGATTCACCCCTCCACTTT CASSLPLTGDSPLHF
TRBJ1-5 TRBV2 - - TGTGCCAGCAGTGAGGAGGGTCTTAGCAATCAGCCCCAGCATTTT CASSEEGLSNQPQHF
TRBJ1-2 TRBV6-1 - TRBD1 TGTGCCAGCAGTGAAGCGCTTGGTCGGGCAGGGGGCGAGTATGGCTACACCTTC CASSEALGRAGGEYGYTF
TRBJ1-2 TRBV6-6 - - TGTGCCAGCAGAGAGGACAGAAACTATGGCTACACCTTC CASREDRNYGYTF
TRBJ1-3 TRBV6-5 - - TGTGCCAGCAGTTACTCGATAGCTAGTCCTGGAAACACCATATATTTT CASSYSIASPGNTIYF
TRBJ1-6 TRBV4-1 - - TGCGCCAGCAGACCAGAGGTTTTTGACTATAATTCACCCCTCCACTTT CASRPEVFDYNSPLHF
TRBJ1-3 TRBV6-1 - - TGTGCCAGCAGTGAAGCCCTCCCGGACAGTTCCTCTGGAAACACCATATATTTT CASSEALPDSSSGNTIYF
TRBJ2-5 TRBV3-1/TRBV3-2 - - TGTGCCAGCAGCCAGGGTTGGACAGAGTACCAAGAGACCCAGTACTTC CASSQGWTEYQETQYF
TRBJ2-1 TRBV7-8 - TRBD2 TGTGCCAGCATAGCGGGGATCTACAATGAGCAGTTCTTC CASIAGIYNEQFF
TRBJ1-2 TRBV7-2 few - TGTGCCAGCAGCTTCAGGGGTGGAAACTATGGCTACACCTTC CASSFRGGNYGYTF
TRBJ2-7 TRBV4-2 - - TGTGCCAGCAGCCCCACAAGAGGTGGCGTCGAGCAGTACTTC CASSPTRGGVEQYF
TRBJ2-3 TRBV5-4 - TRBD2 TGTGCCAGCAGCGTTGCCGGAGCGGGGGGGTATCTCGGCACAGATACGCAGTATTTT CASSVAGAGGYLGTDTQYF
TRBJ1-5 TRBV7-9 few - TGTGCCAGCAGCTTAGGAGGGAGGGGCAATCAGCCCCAGCATTTT CASSLGGRGNQPQHF
TRBJ2-3 TRBV2 - - TGTGCCAGCAGTGAGGTAGCAGTGACAGATACGCAGTATTTT CASSEVAVTDTQYF
TRBJ1-4 TRBV19 - TRBD1 TGTGCCAGTAGTCGGGACAGGGATGAAAAACTGTTTTTT CASSRDRDEKLFF
TRBJ2-2 TRBV6-4 - - TGTGCCAGCAGTGATCGAGGCGGGTACACCGGGGAGCTGTTTTTT CASSDRGGYTGELFF
TRBJ2-7 TRBV30 - TRBD1 TGTGCTGCCGGGACAGGGTTAGGGGAGCAGTACTTC CAAGTGLGEQYF
TRBJ1-1 TRBV6-6 - TRBD1 TGTGCCAGCAGGGGACAGGGGGCGAGGGTGAACACTGAAGCTTTCTTT CASRGQGARVNTEAFF
TRBJ2-1 TRBV27 - TRBD2 TGTGCCAGCAGCGACACCCAAACTAGCGGGGGAATCGATGAGCAGTTCTTC CASSDTQTSGGIDEQFF
TRBJ1-1 TRBV11-2 few - TGTGCCAGCAGCCCCTTCTATTCCGGGAACACTGAAGCTTTCTTT CASSPFYSGNTEAFF
TRBJ1-5 TRBV6-2/TRBV6-3 - - TGTGCCAGCAGTTACTCGGGGGGGAGCAATCAGCCCCAGCATTTT CASSYSGGSNQPQHF
TRBJ1-6 TRBV2 few TRBD1 TGTGCCAGCAGCTTCTCGGGACAGGGAGATTCACCCCTCCACTTT CASSFSGQGDSPLHF
TRBJ1-2 TRBV4-1 - TRBD1 TGCGCCAGCAGCCCCGGGACAGCTAACTATGGCTACACCTTC CASSPGTANYGYTF
TRBJ2-5 TRBV11-1 - TRBD2 TGTGCCAGCAGCTCTGGACTAGCGGGGGGTCTGGAGACCCAGTACTTC CASSSGLAGGLETQYF
TRBJ1-4 TRBV28 - - TGTGCCAGCAGCCAGGATCAGGGGAGTGAAAAACTGTTTTTT CASSQDQGSEKLFF
TRBJ1-2 TRBV28 - TRBD1 TGTGCCAGCACGCGACAGGGCCGGGGCAATGGCTACACCTTC CASTRQGRGNGYTF
TRBJ1-5 TRBV5-6 - TRBD1 TGTGCCAGCAGCTTCGGGACAGTTGTAAATCAGCCCCAGCATTTT CASSFGTVVNQPQHF
TRBJ1-2 TRBV19 - - TGTGCCAGTAGTATAGCAGGCCTCCACACCTTC CASSIAGLHTF
TRBJ1-5 TRBV10-3 - TRBD1 TGTGCCATCAGTACAGGGGGGGAGAGCAATCAGCCCCAGCATTTT CAISTGGESNQPQHF
TRBJ1-5 TRBV7-9 - - TGTGCCAGCAGCAACGTGGGGGGGCCGGATCAGCCCCAGCATTTT CASSNVGGPDQPQHF
TRBJ2-5 TRBV7-9 - - TGTGCCAGCAGCTTAGATGGGGACTCGCAAGAGACCCAGTACTTC CASSLDGDSQETQYF
TRBJ1-3 TRBV7-9 - - TGTGCCAGCACCATACAGGACTCTGGAAACACCATATATTTT CASTIQDSGNTIYF
TRBJ1-4 TRBV2 - TRBD1 TGTGCCAGCAGGTGGGGGGACAGCAATGAAAAACTGTTTTTT CASRWGDSNEKLFF
TRBJ2-3 TRBV6-5 - - TGTGCCAGCACCCAGCTGACTAGCACAGATACGCAGTATTTT CASTQLTSTDTQYF
TRBJ1-2 TRBV27 - - TGTGCCAGCAGTTTATCGGCCAGGGCTAGGTACACCTTC CASSLSARARYTF
TRBJ2-7 TRBV18 - TRBD2 TGTGCCAGCTCACCACCGGAGAGGACTAGCGGGGCTTATATAATACACGAGCAGTACTTC CASSPPERTSGAYIIHEQYF
TRBJ2-7 TRBV5-1 - - TGCGCCAGCAGCTCCTTGACAAGCTACGAGCAGTACTTC CASSSLTSYEQYF
TRBJ2-7 TRBV6-5 - - TGTGCCAGCAGTTACGGAGAGCGCTACGAGCAGTACTTC CASSYGERYEQYF
TRBJ2-1 TRBV11-3 - - TGTGCCAGCAGCGGCCGGGACTCCCATGGGCAGTTCTTC CASSGRDSHGQFF